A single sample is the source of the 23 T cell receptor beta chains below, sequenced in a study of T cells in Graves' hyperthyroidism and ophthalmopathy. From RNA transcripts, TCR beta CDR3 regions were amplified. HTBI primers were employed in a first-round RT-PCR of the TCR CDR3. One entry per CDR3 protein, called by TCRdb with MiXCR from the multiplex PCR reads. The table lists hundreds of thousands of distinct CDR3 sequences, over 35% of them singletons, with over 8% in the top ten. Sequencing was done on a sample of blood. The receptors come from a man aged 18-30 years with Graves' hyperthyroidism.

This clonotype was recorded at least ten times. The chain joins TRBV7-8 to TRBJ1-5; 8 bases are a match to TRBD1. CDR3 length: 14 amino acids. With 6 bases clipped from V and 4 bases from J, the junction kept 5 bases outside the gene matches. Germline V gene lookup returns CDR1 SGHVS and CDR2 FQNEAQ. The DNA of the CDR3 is TGTGCCAGCAGTGTACAGGGGGGGAATCAGCCCCAGCATTTT. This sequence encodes CASSVQGGNQPQHF.

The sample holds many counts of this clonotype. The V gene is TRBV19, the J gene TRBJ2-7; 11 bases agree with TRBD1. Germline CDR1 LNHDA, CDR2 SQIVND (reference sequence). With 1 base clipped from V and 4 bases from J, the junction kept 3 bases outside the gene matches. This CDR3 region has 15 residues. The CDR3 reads CASSIAGQGEYEQYF. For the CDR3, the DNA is TGTGCCAGTAGTATAGCGGGACAGGGGGAGTACGAGCAGTACTTC.

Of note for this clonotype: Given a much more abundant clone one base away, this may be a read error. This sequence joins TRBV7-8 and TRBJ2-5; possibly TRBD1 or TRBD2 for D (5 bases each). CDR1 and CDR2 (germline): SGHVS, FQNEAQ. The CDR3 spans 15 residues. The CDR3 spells CANSQDGTRGETQYF. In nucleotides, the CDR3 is TGCGCCAACAGCCAAGATGGCACTAGGGGAGAGACCCAGTACTTC.

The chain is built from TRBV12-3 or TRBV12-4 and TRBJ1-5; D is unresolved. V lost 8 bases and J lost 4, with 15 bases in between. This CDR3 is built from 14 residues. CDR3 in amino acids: CASRRSGRNQPQHF. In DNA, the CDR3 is TGTGCCAGCCGTCGGTCGGGGAGGAATCAGCCCCAGCATTTT.

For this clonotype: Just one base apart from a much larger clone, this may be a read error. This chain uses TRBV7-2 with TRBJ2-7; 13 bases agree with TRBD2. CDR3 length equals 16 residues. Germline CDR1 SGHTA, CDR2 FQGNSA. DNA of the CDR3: TGTGCCAGCAGCTACGGACTAGCGGGAGATCGCTACGAGCGGTACTTC. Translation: CASSYGLAGDRYERYF.

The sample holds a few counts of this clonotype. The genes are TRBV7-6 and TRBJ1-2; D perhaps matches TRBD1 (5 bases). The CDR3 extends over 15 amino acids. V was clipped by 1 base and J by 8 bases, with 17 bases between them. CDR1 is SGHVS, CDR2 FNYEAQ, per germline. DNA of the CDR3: TGTGCCAGCAGCTTAGGGGGGGGGATGGCAAGCGGCTACACCTTC. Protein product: CASSLGGGMASGYTF. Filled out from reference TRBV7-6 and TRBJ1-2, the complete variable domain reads GAGVSQSPRYKVTKRGQDVALRCDPISGHVSLYWYRQALGQGPEFLTYFNYEAQQDKSGLPNDRFSAERPEGSISTLTIQRTEQRDSAMYRCASSLGGGMASGYTFGSGTRLTVV.

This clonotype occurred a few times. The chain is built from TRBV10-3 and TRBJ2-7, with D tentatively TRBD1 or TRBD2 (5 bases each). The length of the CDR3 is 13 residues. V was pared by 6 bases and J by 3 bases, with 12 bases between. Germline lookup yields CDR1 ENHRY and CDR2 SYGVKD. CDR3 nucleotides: TGTGCCATCAGATACCGGGACGACTACGAGCAGTACTTC. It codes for CAIRYRDDYEQYF.

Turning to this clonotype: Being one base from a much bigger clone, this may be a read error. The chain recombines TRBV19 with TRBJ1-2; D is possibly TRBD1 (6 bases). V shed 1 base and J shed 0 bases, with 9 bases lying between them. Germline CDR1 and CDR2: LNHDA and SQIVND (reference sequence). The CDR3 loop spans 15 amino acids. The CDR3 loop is CASSIGQAANYGYTF. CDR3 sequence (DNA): TGTGCCAGTAGTATAGGACAGGCTGCTAACTATGGCTACACCTTC.

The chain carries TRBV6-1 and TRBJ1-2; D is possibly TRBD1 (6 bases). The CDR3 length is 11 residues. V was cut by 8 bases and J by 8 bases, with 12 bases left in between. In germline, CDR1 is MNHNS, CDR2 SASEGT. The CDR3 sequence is CASGQTRGYTF. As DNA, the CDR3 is TGTGCCAGCGGACAGACACGGGGCTACACCTTC.

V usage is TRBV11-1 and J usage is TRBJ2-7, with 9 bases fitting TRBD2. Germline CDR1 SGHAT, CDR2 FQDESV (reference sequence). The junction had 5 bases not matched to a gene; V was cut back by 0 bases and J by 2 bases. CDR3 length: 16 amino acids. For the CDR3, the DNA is TGTGCCAGCAGCTTAGCGCCTAGCGGGACCACCTACGAGCAGTACTTC. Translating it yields CASSLAPSGTTYEQYF.

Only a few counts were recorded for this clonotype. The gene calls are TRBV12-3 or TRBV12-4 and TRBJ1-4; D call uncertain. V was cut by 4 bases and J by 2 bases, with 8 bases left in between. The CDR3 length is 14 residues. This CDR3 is CASSSVRTNEKLFF. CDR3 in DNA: TGTGCCAGCAGTTCGGTACGGACTAATGAAAAACTGTTTTTT.

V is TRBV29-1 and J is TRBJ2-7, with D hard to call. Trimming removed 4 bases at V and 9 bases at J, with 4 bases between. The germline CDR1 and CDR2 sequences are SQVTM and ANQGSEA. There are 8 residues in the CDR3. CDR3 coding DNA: TGCAGCGTTGTAGGGCAGTACTTC. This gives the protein CSVVGQYF.

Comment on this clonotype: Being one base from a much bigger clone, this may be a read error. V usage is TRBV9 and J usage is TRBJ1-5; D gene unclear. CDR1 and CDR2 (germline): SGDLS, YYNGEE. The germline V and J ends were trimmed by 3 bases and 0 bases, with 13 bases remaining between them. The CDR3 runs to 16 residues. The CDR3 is CASSAGWVYSNQPQHF. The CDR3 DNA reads TGTGCCAGCAGCGCGGGATGGGTTTATAGCAATCAGCCCCAGCATTTT.

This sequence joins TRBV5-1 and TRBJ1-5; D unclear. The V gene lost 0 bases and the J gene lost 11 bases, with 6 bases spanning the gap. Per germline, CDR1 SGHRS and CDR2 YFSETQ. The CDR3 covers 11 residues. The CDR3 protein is CASSLEQTQHF. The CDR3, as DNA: TGCGCCAGCAGCTTGGAGCAGACCCAGCATTTT.

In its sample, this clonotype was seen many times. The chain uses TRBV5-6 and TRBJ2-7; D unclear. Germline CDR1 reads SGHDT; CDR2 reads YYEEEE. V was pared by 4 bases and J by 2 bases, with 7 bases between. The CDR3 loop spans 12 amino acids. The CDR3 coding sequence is TGTGCCAGCAGCGCGGCGACCTACGAGCAGTACTTC. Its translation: CASSAATYEQYF.

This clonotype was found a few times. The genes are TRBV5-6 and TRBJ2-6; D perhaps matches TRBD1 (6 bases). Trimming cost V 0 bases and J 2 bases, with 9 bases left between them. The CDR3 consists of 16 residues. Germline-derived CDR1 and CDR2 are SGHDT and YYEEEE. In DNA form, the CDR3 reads TGTGCCAGCAGCTTGGGTTCAGGGGCTGGGGCCAACGTCCTGACTTTC. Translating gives CASSLGSGAGANVLTF.

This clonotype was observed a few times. CDR3 residues: CASSQEGGANVLTF. In nucleotides, the CDR3 is TGCGCCAGCAGCCAAGAGGGTGGGGCCAACGTCCTGACTTTC. This chain uses TRBV4-1 with TRBJ2-6; D ambiguous. Per the germline V gene, CDR1 is MGHRA and CDR2 is YSYEKL. The V and J ends lost 0 bases and 3 bases respectively, with 3 bases between them. The CDR3 spans 14 residues.

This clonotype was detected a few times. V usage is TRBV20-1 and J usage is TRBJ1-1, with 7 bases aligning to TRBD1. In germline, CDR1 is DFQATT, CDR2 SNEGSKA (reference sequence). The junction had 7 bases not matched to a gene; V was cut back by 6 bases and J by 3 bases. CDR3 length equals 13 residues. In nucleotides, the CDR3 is TGCAGTGCAAAGGGGGCCAGTTACACTGAAGCTTTCTTT. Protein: CSAKGASYTEAFF.

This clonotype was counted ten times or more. The CDR3 DNA is TGTGCCAGTAGTATAGGTGTCACCGGGGAGCTGTTTTTT. It specifies CASSIGVTGELFF. This sequence joins TRBV19 and TRBJ2-2; D gene ambiguous. Trimming left V 1 base short and J 4 bases short, with 4 bases between. Germline V gene lookup returns CDR1 LNHDA and CDR2 SQIVND (reference sequence). This CDR3 comprises 13 residues.

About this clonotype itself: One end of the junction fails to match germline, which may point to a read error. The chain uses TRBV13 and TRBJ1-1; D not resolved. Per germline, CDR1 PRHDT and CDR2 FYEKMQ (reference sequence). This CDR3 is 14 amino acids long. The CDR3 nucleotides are TGTGCCGGCAGCCGTGGGTGGGGAGACACTGAAGCTTTCTTT. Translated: CAGSRGWGDTEAFF.

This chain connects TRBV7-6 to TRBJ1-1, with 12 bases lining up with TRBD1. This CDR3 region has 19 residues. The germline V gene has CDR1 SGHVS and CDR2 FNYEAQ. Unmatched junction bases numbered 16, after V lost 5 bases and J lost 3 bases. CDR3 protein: CASSPGQGATLGWDTEAFF. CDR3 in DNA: TGTGCCAGCAGCCCGGGACAGGGGGCGACCTTAGGGTGGGACACTGAAGCTTTCTTT.

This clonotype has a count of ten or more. The chain's CDR3 is CASSLVSAGELFF. CDR3 in DNA: TGTGCCAGCAGCTTAGTTAGCGCTGGGGAGCTGTTTTTT. V gene TRBV7-9 combines with J gene TRBJ2-2; D perhaps matches TRBD2 (5 bases). Germline V gene sequence: CDR1 SEHNR, CDR2 FQNEAQ (reference sequence). The CDR3 is made up of 13 amino acids. V lost 1 base and J 8 bases, leaving 8 bases between the germline ends.

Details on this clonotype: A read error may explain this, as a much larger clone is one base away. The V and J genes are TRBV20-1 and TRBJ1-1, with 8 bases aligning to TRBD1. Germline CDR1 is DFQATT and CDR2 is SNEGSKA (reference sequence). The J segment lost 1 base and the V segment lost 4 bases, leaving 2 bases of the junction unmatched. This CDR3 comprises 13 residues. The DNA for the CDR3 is TGCAGTGCTAAGACAGGGGCGAACACTGAAGCTTTCTTT. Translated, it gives CSAKTGANTEAFF.